This TCR beta chain emerged from a study of siplizumab effects on memory and regulatory T cells. Of note for this clone: Its antigen remains unidentified.

The cells of the mixed lymphocyte reaction underwent an approximately 6-day coculture at 37°C. Sequenced by immunoSEQ multiplex PCR; TCRdb stores in-frame clones only, minus some. Of approximately 12,000 clones listed, approximately 37% are singletons. Trimming cost V 1 base and J 0 bases, with 7 bases left between them. The CDR3 runs 15 residues. Germline CDR1 reads SEHNR; CDR2 reads FQNEAQ (reference sequence). The rearrangement links TRBV7-9 to TRBJ2-1; D is unclear. Sequences were obtained from CFSE-low (dividing) CD8+ T cells sorted from an allogeneic mixed lymphocyte reaction. The sequence was collected from a human donor in good health; the cells came from an allogeneic mixed lymphocyte reaction. CDR3 nucleotides: TGTGCCAGCAGCTTAGGACATCCCTCCTACAATGAGCAGTTCTTC. It encodes CASSLGHPSYNEQFF.